This record covers a single T cell receptor (beta chain). Its matching antigen is unknown. The data belong to a study of identical twins. The CDR3 consists of 14 residues. V shed 2 bases, J shed 3 bases, and the junction held 3 bases outside the gene matches. Germline CDR1 SGHDN, CDR2 FVKESK. Notes on the study in general: Interpretation of the results relied on cross-sectional statistical analysis and not on following the same donors. There was more out-of-frame TCR alpha sharing in monozygotic twins than models estimated.

cDNA carried unique molecular identifiers, and a universal primer site was added by template switching. Each CDR3 protein is one row after TCRdb ran MiXCR on the 5' RACE reads. The sample carries 250,000 or so distinct CDR3 sequences, 6% to 8% recorded once. The same sample was also used in a study of yellow fever vaccine responses in identical twins. That report notes: It has been reported that, in twins, the vaccine T cell response seemed partly convergent and partly personalized.

The rearrangement uses TRBV14 and TRBJ2-7; 8 bases are a match to TRBD1. Material for sequencing was CD8+ T cells sorted from blood. The receptor was isolated from a woman aged 18 to 35 in good health. The DNA of the CDR3 is TGTGCCAGCAGCCAACCAGGACAGGGCTACGAGCAGTACTTC. It codes for CASSQPGQGYEQYF. Filled out from reference TRBV14 and TRBJ2-7, the complete variable domain reads EAGVTQFPSHSVIEKGQTVTLRCDPISGHDNLYWYRRVMGKEIKFLLHFVKESKQDESGMPNNRFLAERTGGTYSTLKVQPAELEDSGVYFCASSQPGQGYEQYFGPGTRLTVT.